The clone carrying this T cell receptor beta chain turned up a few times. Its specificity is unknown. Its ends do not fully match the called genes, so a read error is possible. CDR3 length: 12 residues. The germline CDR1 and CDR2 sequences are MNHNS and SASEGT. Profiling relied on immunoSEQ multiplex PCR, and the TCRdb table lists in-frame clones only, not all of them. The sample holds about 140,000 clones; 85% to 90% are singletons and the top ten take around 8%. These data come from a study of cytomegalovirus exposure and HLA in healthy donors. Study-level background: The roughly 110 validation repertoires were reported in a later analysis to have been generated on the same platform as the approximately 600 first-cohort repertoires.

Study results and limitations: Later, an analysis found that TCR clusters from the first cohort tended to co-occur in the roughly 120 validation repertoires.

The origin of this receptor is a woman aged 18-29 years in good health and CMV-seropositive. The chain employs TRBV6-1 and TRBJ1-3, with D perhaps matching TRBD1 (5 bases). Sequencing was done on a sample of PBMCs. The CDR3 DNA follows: TGTGCCAGCAGTGTGGCGGGACCTGTGGAGAATTTT. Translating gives CASSVAGPVENF.